The entry below describes one TCR beta chain. Antigen: not known. CDR3 length equals 14 residues. Germline trimming cut 1 base from V and 6 bases from J; bases unmatched to any gene: 3. From germline, CDR1 is SGHRS and CDR2 YFSETQ. Clones were read by immunoSEQ multiplex PCR, and TCRdb kept only the in-frame ones, dropping some. Of approximately 59,000 clones listed, approximately 87% were seen once; the top ten hold roughly 2%. The data were taken from a study of OX40 agonist ivuxolimab in advanced cancers. Study-level results: Both CD4+ and CD8+ T cell populations in blood had undergone clonal expansion by week 6 at 0.1 to 3.0 mg/kg. Expanded peripheral T cell antigen specificity was not determined. Nonresponders, in some cases, also had low normalized T-cell clonal expansion.

The J gene is TRBJ2-1, the V gene TRBV5-1, with 8 nucleotides matching TRBD2. The source material was CD4+ or CD8+ T cells sorted from blood, sampled in a trial of the OX40 agonist ivuxolimab. The TCR originated in an adult with an advanced solid tumor such as melanoma, head and neck, liver or kidney cancer. CDR3 region: CASSLIAGFNEQFF. The CDR3 coding sequence is TGCGCCAGCAGCTTGATAGCGGGGTTCAATGAGCAGTTCTTC.